This TCR beta chain appears in the sequencing data of a study of blood T cells in healthy people across ages. V was cut by 1 base and J by 0 bases, with 11 bases left in between. The CDR3 has 15 amino acids. CDR1 is SQVTM and CDR2 is ANQGSEA in the germline V gene. This clonotype was recorded at least ten times. Its antigen remains unidentified. Study observations and caveats: Percentage of naive T cells showed a strong correlation with TCR beta diversity.

For the second PCR, which ran for about 6 to 12 cycles, a sample-barcoded 5' primer and a J-beta primer mix were used. TCRdb reprocessed the 5' RACE reads with MiXCR, giving one entry per CDR3 protein. The sample comprises approximately 1.5 million distinct CDR3 sequences, roughly 30% of which are singletons, and around 11% rests with the top ten. Per sample, no less than 5.5 micrograms of total RNA were extracted. The sequence derives from a woman aged 30 to 39 in good health. The chain is built from TRBV29-1 and TRBJ2-3, with D perhaps matching TRBD2 (6 bases). Sequencing was performed on blood. This CDR3 reads CSVEVLSGSTDTQYF. CDR3 DNA: TGCAGCGTTGAAGTCCTCAGCGGGAGCACAGATACGCAGTATTTT.